This T cell receptor beta chain was sequenced in a study of cytomegalovirus exposure and HLA in healthy donors. The study, taken as a whole, reports: According to a subsequent analysis, TCR clusters identified in the first cohort showed a tendency to co-occur across the 100 to 150 validation repertoires.

TCRdb's table, derived via immunoSEQ multiplex PCR, lists solely in-frame clones and lacks some. In the table there are some 150,000 clones, 88% of which are singletons. Comment on this clone: Its antigen is not identified.

This CDR3 spans 14 amino acids. CDR1 is SGHDT and CDR2 is YYEEEE in the germline V gene. With 1 base removed from V and 7 bases from J, the gap between germline ends came to 12 bases. Donors were drawn from the approximately 120-subject validation cohort, separate from the approximately 680-subject first cohort. The chain is built from TRBV5-6 and TRBJ2-1; D is unclear. The sample comprised PBMCs. The receptor was isolated from a man between 18 and 35 years old in good health and CMV-seronegative. CDR3 DNA: TGTGCCAGCAGCTTGCTTACGACAAATAATGAGCAGTTCTTC. Translating it yields CASSLLTTNNEQFF.